This T cell receptor (beta chain) appears in the sequencing data of a study of shared T cell receptors in the human thymus. Trimming removed 2 bases from V and 4 bases from J, with 15 bases in between. The germline CDR1 and CDR2 sequences are SGHRS and YFSETQ. The CDR3 covers 15 residues. Using immunoSEQ multiplex PCR, the repertoire was profiled, and TCRdb retains in-frame clones only, with some absent. The data contain a few hundred thousand clones, 95% of them singletons. The chain joins TRBV5-1 to TRBJ1-1; a possible D gene is TRBD1 (6 bases). The receptor was isolated from a human donor. Input material: thymocytes. CDR3 residues: CASSFFRGGGTEAFF. CDR3 DNA: TGCGCCAGCAGCTTTTTCAGGGGAGGGGGCACTGAAGCTTTCTTT.